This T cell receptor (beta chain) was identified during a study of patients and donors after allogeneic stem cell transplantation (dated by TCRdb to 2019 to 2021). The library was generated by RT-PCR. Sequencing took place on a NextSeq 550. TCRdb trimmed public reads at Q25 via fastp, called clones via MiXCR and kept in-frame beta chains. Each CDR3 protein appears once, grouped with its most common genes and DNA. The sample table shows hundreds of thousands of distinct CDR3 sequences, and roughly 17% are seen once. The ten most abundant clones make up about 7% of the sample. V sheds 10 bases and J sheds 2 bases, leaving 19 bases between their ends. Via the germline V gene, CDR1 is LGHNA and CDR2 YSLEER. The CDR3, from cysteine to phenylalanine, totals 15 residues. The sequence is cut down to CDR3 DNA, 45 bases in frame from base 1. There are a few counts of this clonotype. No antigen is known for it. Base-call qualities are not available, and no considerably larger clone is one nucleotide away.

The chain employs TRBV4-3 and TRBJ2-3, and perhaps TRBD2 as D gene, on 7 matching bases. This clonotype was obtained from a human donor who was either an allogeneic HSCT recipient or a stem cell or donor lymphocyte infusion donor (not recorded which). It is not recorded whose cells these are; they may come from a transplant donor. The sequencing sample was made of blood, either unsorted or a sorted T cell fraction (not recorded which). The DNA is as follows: TGCGCCACCCCGTCGGCGGGGGCCCTCACAGATACGCAGTATTTT. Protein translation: CATPSAGALTDTQYF.